There are many counts of the clone carrying this T cell receptor (beta chain). The antigen remains undetermined. TCRdb itself ran the 5' RACE reads through MiXCR, one entry per CDR3 protein. Here the sample spans some 300,000 distinct CDR3 sequences, roughly 19% being singletons. The sample originates from a study of T-cell memory formation after mild COVID-19. The germline V gene encodes CDR1 MGHRA and CDR2 YSYEKL. With 4 bases removed from V and 8 bases from J, the gap between germline ends came to 8 bases. This CDR3 spans 12 amino acids. Study findings and constraints: Clones that contracted clustered mainly in CM and EM if CD4+ and in EMRA if CD8+. Clones contracting across day 15 to 85 had a balanced CD4/CD8 profile; later expanding clones leaned CD4+.

The J gene is TRBJ1-4, the V gene TRBV4-1; no firm D call. Sequencing was carried out using PBMCs or a T cell subset sorted from them (not recorded which). The TCR comes from a man aged 18 to 35 who had mild COVID-19 (a few samples of this study predate the infection). Cell type and time point are not known. CDR3 in DNA: TGCGCCAGCAGCCTTCCGGGGGAAAAACTGTTTTTT. Its protein product is CASSLPGEKLFF.